These 32 T cell receptor beta chains were sequenced from one sample in a study of beta chain features in type 1 diabetes. Since all of the isolated RNA was reverse transcribed, expressed TCRB transcripts were what got sequenced. Assay: immunoSEQ multiplex PCR; the TCRdb copy retains only in-frame clones and omits some. The sample holds 350,000 to 450,000 clones, over 13% seen once. Sequencing was performed on naive CD4+ T cells from blood. These receptors were obtained from a young woman in good health.

This chain uses TRBV5-4 with TRBJ1-4, with D possibly TRBD1 on 5 matching bases. CDR3 length equals 16 residues. The V end lost 3 bases, the J end lost 0 bases, and 12 bases lay between the germline ends. Germline CDR1 and CDR2: SGHNT and YYREEE (reference sequence). The CDR3 coding sequence is TGTGCCAGCAGCTCACACAAGACAGCAACTAATGAAAAACTGTTTTTT. Residues: CASSSHKTATNEKLFF.

This clone has only a few counts. The V gene is TRBV29-1, the J gene TRBJ1-2, with 8 bases that match TRBD1. The CDR3 is 13 residues long. Germline CDR1 reads SQVTM; CDR2 reads ANQGSEA. Losses at the gene ends were 4 bases for V and 8 bases for J; bases not matched to a gene: 9. This CDR3 is CSVVAGTGGGYTF. CDR3 bases: TGCAGCGTTGTCGCGGGGACAGGAGGAGGCTACACCTTC.

The chain carries TRBV30 and TRBJ2-3, with 13 bases aligning to TRBD2. The germline V gene has CDR1 GTSNPN and CDR2 SVGIG (reference sequence). The CDR3 consists of 16 residues. Trimming cost V 1 base and J 6 bases; bases outside gene matches: 7. The CDR3 spells CAWSAGLAGVGDTQYF. DNA of the CDR3: TGTGCCTGGAGTGCCGGACTAGCGGGAGTAGGGGATACGCAGTATTTT.

The chain combines TRBV11-1 with TRBJ1-2, with 8 bases that match TRBD1. Germline-derived CDR1 and CDR2 are SGHAT and FQDESV (reference sequence). The CDR3 is made up of 17 amino acids. Trimming cost V 5 bases and J 4 bases; bases outside gene matches: 15. The CDR3 DNA reads as TGTGCCAGCAGCCTCCGGACAGGGCAATTTCGAACCTATGGCTACACCTTC. Protein: CASSLRTGQFRTYGYTF.

This clone showed up just a few times. The chain combines TRBV4-1 with TRBJ2-1; TRBD2 aligns across 7 bases. J lost 1 base, V lost 8 bases, and 5 bases had no gene match. Germline V gives CDR1 MGHRA, CDR2 YSYEKL. The CDR3 has 14 residues. CDR3 bases: TGCGCCAGCCGGCGGGAGTTATCCTACAATGAGCAGTTCTTC. Translated: CASRRELSYNEQFF.

DNA for the CDR3: TGTGCCAGCAGTAACAGACCCACAGCTAATGAAAAACTGTTTTTT. It encodes CASSNRPTANEKLFF. This chain links TRBV7-6 with TRBJ1-4; D remains unclear. The ends were cut back, 6 bases at V and 3 bases at J, with 14 bases in the middle. Germline values: CDR1 SGHVS, CDR2 FNYEAQ. This CDR3 region has 15 residues. The variable domain in full, completed from reference TRBV7-6 and TRBJ1-4, reads GAGVSQSPRYKVTKRGQDVALRCDPISGHVSLYWYRQALGQGPEFLTYFNYEAQQDKSGLPNDRFSAERPEGSISTLTIQRTEQRDSAMYRCASSNRPTANEKLFFGSGTQLSVL.

The chain carries TRBV29-1 and TRBJ2-1; maybe TRBD2 (6 bases). The length of the CDR3 is 13 residues. Germline V gene data show CDR1 as SQVTM and CDR2 as ANQGSEA. The ends were cut back, 2 bases at V and 6 bases at J, with 11 bases in the middle. This chain's CDR3 is CSVELAVGNEQFF. CDR3 in DNA: TGCAGCGTTGAATTAGCGGTAGGCAATGAGCAGTTCTTC.

This clone has a handful of counts. The same CDR3 is also encoded by other DNA sequences in this sample. This chain joins TRBV10-3 and TRBJ2-7; D is possibly TRBD1 (6 bases). The CDR3 covers 12 residues. Per the germline V gene, CDR1 is ENHRY and CDR2 is SYGVKD. The V and J ends lost 3 bases and 4 bases respectively, with 7 bases between them. CDR3 DNA: TGTGCCATCAGTGACAGGGGTTACGAGCAGTACTTC. Its translation is CAISDRGYEQYF.

In its sample, this clone was seen a few times. V and J are TRBV19 and TRBJ2-6; possible D gene TRBD1, 6 bases. Germline CDR1 LNHDA, CDR2 SQIVND (reference sequence). This CDR3 is 15 amino acids long. V was trimmed by 5 bases and J by 2 bases, leaving 10 bases between them. In DNA form, the CDR3 reads TGTGCCAGTAGTTCACAGGGTACTGGGGCCAACGTCCTGACTTTC. It codes for CASSSQGTGANVLTF.

This clone appeared a few times. This sequence joins TRBV6-5 and TRBJ2-3; no clear D. The length of the CDR3 is 14 residues. Germline loops: CDR1 MNHEY, CDR2 SVGAGI. V shed 6 bases and J shed 5 bases, with 15 bases lying between them. The CDR3 DNA reads TGTGCCAGCAGACGCGGCCATCCGGTAGATACGCAGTATTTT. Its translation: CASRRGHPVDTQYF.

This clone was counted between two and nine times. CDR3: CASSESQGGPYEQYF. CDR3 DNA: TGTGCCAGCAGTGAATCTCAGGGGGGCCCCTACGAGCAGTACTTC. The chain links TRBV6-1 to TRBJ2-7, with a possible D match to TRBD1 (7 bases). V dropped 2 bases and J dropped 2 bases, with 13 bases sitting between them. The CDR3 totals 15 residues. CDR1 is MNHNS, CDR2 SASEGT, per germline.

This clone has more than one count but fewer than ten. The chain couples TRBV13 to TRBJ1-2, with TRBD1 identical over 10 bases. J lost 8 bases, V lost 1 base, and 10 bases had no gene match. From germline, CDR1 is PRHDT and CDR2 FYEKMQ (reference sequence). The CDR3 consists of 16 residues. CDR3 amino acids: CASSLDLMTGGRGYTF. CDR3 coding DNA: TGTGCCAGCAGCTTAGACTTAATGACAGGGGGCCGCGGCTACACCTTC.

This clone has more than one count but fewer than ten. The rearrangement links TRBV28 to TRBJ1-2; D remains unclear. V was cut by 1 base and J by 4 bases, with 7 bases left in between. The CDR3 loop spans 13 amino acids. In germline, CDR1 is MDHEN, CDR2 SYDVKM. CDR3 amino acids: CASSLSEPYGYTF. CDR3 coding DNA: TGTGCCAGCAGTTTATCTGAGCCCTATGGCTACACCTTC.

V and J are TRBV27 and TRBJ2-7; perhaps TRBD1 as D (5 bases). Germline V CDR1 and CDR2: MNHEY, SMNVEV (reference sequence). The CDR3 totals 13 residues. The V end was cut by 4 bases, the J end by 9 bases, with 16 bases between. The DNA of the CDR3 is TGTGCCAGCAGTTCGGAACACGTTACAGGGCAGTACTTC. Protein sequence: CASSSEHVTGQYF.

The V gene is TRBV5-5, the J gene TRBJ1-1, with TRBD1 matching 10 bases. There are 16 residues in the CDR3. CDR1 is SGHKS, CDR2 YYEKEE, per germline (reference sequence). Germline trimming cut 0 bases from V and 4 bases from J; bases unmatched to any gene: 6. CDR3 sequence: CASSLADRGHGTEAFF. CDR3 nucleotide sequence: TGTGCCAGCAGCTTGGCCGACAGGGGGCACGGCACTGAAGCTTTCTTT.

The chain joins TRBV14 to TRBJ2-1; 10 nucleotides align to TRBD2. The germline gives CDR1 SGHDN, CDR2 FVKESK. The CDR3 has 17 residues. V was pared by 6 bases and J by 10 bases, with 18 bases of the junction left unmatched. CDR3 residues: CASSRIASGGFYAEQFF. In DNA form, the CDR3 reads TGTGCCAGCAGTCGTATAGCTAGCGGGGGTTTTTATGCGGAGCAGTTCTTC.

Worth noting for this clone: Other DNA variants within this sample encode the same CDR3. The V and J genes are TRBV29-1 and TRBJ2-7; a possible D gene is TRBD2 (5 bases). CDR3 length: 12 residues. Germline CDR1 SQVTM, CDR2 ANQGSEA. V dropped 4 bases and J dropped 0 bases, with 7 bases sitting between them. This CDR3 is CSVVRGSYEQYF. DNA of the CDR3: TGCAGCGTTGTACGGGGCTCCTACGAGCAGTACTTC.

The chain has TRBV6-5 and TRBJ2-2; D perhaps matches TRBD1 (6 bases). Looked up from germline, CDR1 is MNHEY and CDR2 is SVGAGI. CDR3 length: 14 amino acids. The V gene lost 6 bases and the J gene lost 7 bases, with 15 bases spanning the gap. The CDR3 coding sequence is TGTGCCAGCAGCGGGACAACTTCGGGCGGGGAGCTGTTTTTT. This sequence encodes CASSGTTSGGELFF.

This clone turned up a few times. V and J are TRBV27 and TRBJ1-4, with 9 bases that match TRBD1. CDR1 is MNHEY and CDR2 is SMNVEV in the germline V gene (reference sequence). J gave up 11 bases and V 3 bases, and 10 bases lay outside the gene matches. The CDR3 length is 15 residues. For the CDR3, the DNA is TGTGCCAGCAGTTTCCTTGTGGGACAGGGACGGAAACTGTTTTTT. This translates into CASSFLVGQGRKLFF.

The table lists this clone with a few counts. Within the sample, other DNA sequences also encode this same CDR3. This sequence joins TRBV29-1 and TRBJ1-2; D is possibly TRBD1 (6 bases). CDR1 is SQVTM and CDR2 is ANQGSEA in the germline V gene. Deletions cut 3 bases from V and 7 bases from J, with 9 bases between. This CDR3 has 11 amino acids. The chain's CDR3 is CSVERGGGYTF. Written as DNA, the CDR3 is TGCAGCGTTGAGAGAGGGGGTGGCTACACCTTC. The whole variable domain, remainder taken from reference TRBV29-1 and TRBJ1-2, is SAVISQKPSRDICQRGTSLTIQCQVDSQVTMMFWYRQQPGQSLTLIATANQGSEATYESGFVIDKFPISRPNLTFSTLTVSNMSPEDSSIYLCSVERGGGYTFGSGTRLTVV.

This clone has more than one count but fewer than ten. This rearrangement joins TRBV30 to TRBJ2-2, with 9 bases fitting TRBD1. The V gene's germline CDR1 is GTSNPN and CDR2 SVGIG (reference sequence). The J segment lost 6 bases and the V segment lost 2 bases, leaving 4 bases of the junction unmatched. This CDR3 contains 14 residues. The DNA of the CDR3 is TGTGCCTGGAGTTGGGGACAGGGTGCCGGGGAGCTGTTTTTT. Amino acids: CAWSWGQGAGELFF.

This clone was observed a few times. This chain joins TRBV30 and TRBJ2-5, with unresolved D. V lost 4 bases and J 4 bases, leaving 7 bases between the germline ends. Germline-derived CDR1 and CDR2 are GTSNPN and SVGIG (reference sequence). CDR3 length: 11 amino acids. The CDR3 spells CAWTLRETQYF. CDR3 DNA sequence: TGTGCCTGGACCCTCCGAGAGACCCAGTACTTC.

This chain connects TRBV19 to TRBJ2-5; 9 positions agree with TRBD2. The CDR3 spans 15 residues. Per germline, CDR1 LNHDA and CDR2 SQIVND (reference sequence). With 7 bases clipped from V and 3 bases from J, the junction kept 9 bases outside the gene matches. The CDR3 DNA follows: TGTGCCAGTAAGCAGCAGCGGGGGGCAAAAGAGACCCAGTACTTC. Translation gives CASKQQRGAKETQYF.

This clone has a handful of counts. This chain uses TRBV4-2 with TRBJ2-2; 8 nucleotides agree with TRBD2. Germline V gene sequence: CDR1 LGHNA, CDR2 YNFKEQ. This CDR3 has 18 amino acids. The trim removed 0 bases at V and 3 bases at J, leaving 9 bases unmatched. DNA for the CDR3: TGTGCCAGCAGCCAAGATCTGGGCGGAGCGGGGGACACCGGGGAGCTGTTTTTT. This sequence encodes CASSQDLGGAGDTGELFF.

The V and J genes are TRBV6-5 and TRBJ2-7, with TRBD1 as a possible D gene (7 bases). This CDR3 spans 14 amino acids. Germline CDR1 is MNHEY and CDR2 is SVGAGI. Trimming shortened V by 5 bases and J by 1 base, and 12 bases separated the two germline ends. Here the CDR3 reads CASSGAGQSYEQYF. In nucleotides, the CDR3 is TGTGCCAGCAGTGGCGCGGGACAGTCCTACGAGCAGTACTTC.

This clone was observed a handful of times. This CDR3 is also generated by other DNA sequences in the sample. This sequence joins TRBV30 and TRBJ2-3, with 13 nucleotides matching TRBD2. The germline V gene has CDR1 GTSNPN and CDR2 SVGIG (reference sequence). The CDR3 is made up of 16 amino acids. The ends lost 0 bases at V and 0 bases at J; junction bases unmatched: 0. The CDR3 region has the DNA TGTGCCTGGAGTGTGGGACTAGCGGGAAGCACAGATACGCAGTATTTT. This translates into CAWSVGLAGSTDTQYF.

Of note for this clone: Other DNA sequences in this sample translate to the same CDR3. V is TRBV2 and J is TRBJ1-2; 8 nucleotides line up with TRBD1. Germline V CDR1 and CDR2: SNHLY, FYNNEI. Unmatched junction bases numbered 0, after V lost 6 bases and J lost 3 bases. The CDR3 runs 12 residues. The CDR3 loop reads CASRTGDYGYTF. CDR3 in DNA: TGTGCCAGCAGGACAGGGGACTATGGCTACACCTTC.

This clone was observed a few times. V usage is TRBV30 and J usage is TRBJ2-3; a weak D match, TRBD2 (6 bases). There are 19 residues in the CDR3. Germline V gives CDR1 GTSNPN, CDR2 SVGIG (reference sequence). The V end was cut by 2 bases, the J end by 2 bases, with 26 bases between. CDR3 sequence: CAWSRGRSGPLTSTDTQYF. In DNA, the CDR3 is TGTGCCTGGAGTAGGGGTCGGAGCGGGCCCCTCACCTCCACAGATACGCAGTATTTT.

This clone was seen more than once but under ten times. This CDR3 is CASSGGRGQGETQYF. The CDR3 DNA sequence: TGCGCCAGCAGCGGGGGTAGGGGGCAAGGAGAGACCCAGTACTTC. J is TRBJ2-5 and V is TRBV5-1, with TRBD1 identical over 7 bases. With 4 bases clipped from V and 4 bases from J, the junction kept 10 bases outside the gene matches. The CDR3 runs to 15 residues. Germline CDR1 SGHRS, CDR2 YFSETQ.

The chain recombines TRBV2 with TRBJ1-5; possibly TRBD1 for D (6 bases). Deletions cut 2 bases from V and 3 bases from J, with 11 bases between. The germline V gene encodes CDR1 SNHLY and CDR2 FYNNEI. This CDR3 is built from 15 residues. The CDR3 loop reads CASSERDTYNQPQHF. CDR3 sequence (DNA): TGTGCCAGCAGTGAAAGGGACACCTACAATCAGCCCCAGCATTTT.

V and J are TRBV7-2 and TRBJ1-5; 7 bases are shared with TRBD1. This CDR3 region has 15 residues. Per germline, CDR1 SGHTA and CDR2 FQGNSA. J lost 6 bases, V lost 4 bases, and 9 bases had no gene match. The CDR3 DNA sequence: TGTGCCAGCAGCTCACCTCTCGGGGACAGTCAGCCCCAGCATTTT. Translating it yields CASSSPLGDSQPQHF.

J is TRBJ1-1 and V is TRBV5-4; D possibly corresponds to TRBD1 (6 bases). This CDR3 contains 12 residues. V was trimmed by 4 bases and J by 6 bases, leaving 10 bases between them. Germline assignment: CDR1 SGHNT and CDR2 YYREEE (reference sequence). CDR3 coding DNA: TGTGCCAGCAGCGCACAGGGCTCTGAAGCTTTCTTT. This codes for CASSAQGSEAFF.